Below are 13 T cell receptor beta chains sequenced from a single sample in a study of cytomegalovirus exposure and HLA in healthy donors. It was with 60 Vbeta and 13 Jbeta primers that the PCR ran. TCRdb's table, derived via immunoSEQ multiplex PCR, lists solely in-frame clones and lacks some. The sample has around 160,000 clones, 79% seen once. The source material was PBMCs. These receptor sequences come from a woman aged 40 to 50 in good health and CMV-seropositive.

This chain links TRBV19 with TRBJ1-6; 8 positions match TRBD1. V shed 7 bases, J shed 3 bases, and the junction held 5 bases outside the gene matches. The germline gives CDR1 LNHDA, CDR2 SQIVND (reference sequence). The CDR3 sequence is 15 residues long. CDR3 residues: CASTTGGYYNSPLHF. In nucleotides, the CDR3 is TGTGCCAGTACCACAGGGGGTTACTATAATTCACCCCTCCACTTT.

CDR3 DNA: TGTGCCAGCAGCTCGCCGGTCGGTTGGGAGACCCAGTACTTC. Amino acids: CASSSPVGWETQYF. This chain joins TRBV5-6 and TRBJ2-5, with D unclear. In germline, CDR1 is SGHDT, CDR2 YYEEEE. V lost 3 bases to trimming and J lost 5 bases, with 14 bases between them. The CDR3 runs to 14 residues. Full variable domain (rest looked up from reference TRBV5-6 and TRBJ2-5): DAGVTQSPTHLIKTRGQQVTLRCSPKSGHDTVSWYQQALGQGPQFIFQYYEEEERQRGNFPDRFSGHQFPNYSSELNVNALLLGDSALYLCASSSPVGWETQYFGPGTRLLVL.

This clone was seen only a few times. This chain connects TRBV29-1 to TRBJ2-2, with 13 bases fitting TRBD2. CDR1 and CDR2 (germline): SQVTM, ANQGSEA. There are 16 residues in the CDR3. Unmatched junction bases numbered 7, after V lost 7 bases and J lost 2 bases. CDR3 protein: CSALLAGGVNTGELFF. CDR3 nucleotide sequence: TGCAGCGCTCTACTAGCGGGGGGGGTAAACACCGGGGAGCTGTTTTTT.

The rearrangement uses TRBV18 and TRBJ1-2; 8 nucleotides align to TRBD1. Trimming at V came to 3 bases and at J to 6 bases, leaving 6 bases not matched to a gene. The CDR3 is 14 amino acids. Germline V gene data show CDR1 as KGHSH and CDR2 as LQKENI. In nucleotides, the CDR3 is TGTGCCAGCTCACCCCGAGGACAGGGAGATGGCTACACCTTC. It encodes CASSPRGQGDGYTF.

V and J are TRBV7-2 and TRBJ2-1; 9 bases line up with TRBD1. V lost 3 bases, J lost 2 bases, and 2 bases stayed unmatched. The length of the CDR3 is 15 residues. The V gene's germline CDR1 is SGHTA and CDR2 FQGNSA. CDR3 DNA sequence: TGTGCCAGCAGCTTGACAGGGGGAACCTACAATGAGCAGTTCTTC. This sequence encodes CASSLTGGTYNEQFF.

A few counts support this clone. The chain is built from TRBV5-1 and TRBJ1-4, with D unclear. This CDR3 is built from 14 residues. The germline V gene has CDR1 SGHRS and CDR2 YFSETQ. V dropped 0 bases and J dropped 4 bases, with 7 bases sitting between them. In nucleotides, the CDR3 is TGCGCCAGCAGCTTGGGCAGAAATAATGAAAAACTGTTTTTT. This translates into CASSLGRNNEKLFF.

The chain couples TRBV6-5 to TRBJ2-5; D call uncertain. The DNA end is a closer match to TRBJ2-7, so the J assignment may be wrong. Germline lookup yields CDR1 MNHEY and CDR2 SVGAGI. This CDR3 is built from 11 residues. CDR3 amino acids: CASSYSFEQYF. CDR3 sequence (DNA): TGTGCCAGCAGTTACTCTTTCGAGCAGTACTTC.

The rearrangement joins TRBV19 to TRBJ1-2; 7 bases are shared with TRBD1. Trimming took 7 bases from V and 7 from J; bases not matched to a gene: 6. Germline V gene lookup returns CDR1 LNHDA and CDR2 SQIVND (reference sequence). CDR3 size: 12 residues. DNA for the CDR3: TGTGCCAGTACCCTCGACAGGGTTGGCTACACCTTC. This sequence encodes CASTLDRVGYTF.

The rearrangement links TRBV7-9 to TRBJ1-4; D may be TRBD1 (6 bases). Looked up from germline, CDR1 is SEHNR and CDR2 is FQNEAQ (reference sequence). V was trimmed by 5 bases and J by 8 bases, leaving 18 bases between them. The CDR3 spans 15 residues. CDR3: CASSEIGGAVEKLFF. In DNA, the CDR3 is TGTGCCAGCAGCGAAATTGGGGGGGCGGTCGAAAAACTGTTTTTT.

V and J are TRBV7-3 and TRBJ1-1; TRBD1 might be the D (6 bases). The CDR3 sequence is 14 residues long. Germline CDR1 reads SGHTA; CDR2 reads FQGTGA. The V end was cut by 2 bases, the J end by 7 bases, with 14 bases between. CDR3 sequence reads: CASSLSNLDSEAFF. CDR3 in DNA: TGTGCCAGCAGCTTATCGAATCTGGACAGTGAAGCTTTCTTT. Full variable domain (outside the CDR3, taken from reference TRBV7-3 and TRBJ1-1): GAGVSQTPSNKVTEKGKYVELRCDPISGHTALYWYRQSLGQGPEFLIYFQGTGAADDSGLPNDRFFAVRPEGSVSTLKIQRTERGDSAVYLCASSLSNLDSEAFFGQGTRLTVV.

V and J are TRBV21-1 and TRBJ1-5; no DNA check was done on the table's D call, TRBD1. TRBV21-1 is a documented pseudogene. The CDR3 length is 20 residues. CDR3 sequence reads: CASSKALVIRDRGLNQPQHF. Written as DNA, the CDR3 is TGTGCCAGCAGCAAAGCGCTCGTTATCCGGGACAGGGGGCTAAATCAGCCCCAGCATTTT.

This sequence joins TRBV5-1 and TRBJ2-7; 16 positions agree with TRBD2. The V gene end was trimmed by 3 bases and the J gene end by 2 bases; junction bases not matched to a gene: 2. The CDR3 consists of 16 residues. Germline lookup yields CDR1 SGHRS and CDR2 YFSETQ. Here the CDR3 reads CASSYGTSGGAYEQYF. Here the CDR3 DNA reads TGCGCCAGCAGCTATGGGACTAGCGGGGGGGCCTACGAGCAGTACTTC. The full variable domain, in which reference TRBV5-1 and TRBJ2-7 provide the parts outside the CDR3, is KAGVTQTPRYLIKTRGQQVTLSCSPISGHRSVSWYQQTPGQGLQFLFEYFSETQRNKGNFPGRFSGRQFSNSRSEMNVSTLELGDSALYLCASSYGTSGGAYEQYFGPGTRLTVT.

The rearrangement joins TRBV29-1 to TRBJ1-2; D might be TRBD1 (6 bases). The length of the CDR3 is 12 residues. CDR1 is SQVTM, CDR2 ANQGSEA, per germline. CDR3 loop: CLTGGADSGYTF. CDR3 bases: TGCCTAACTGGGGGGGCTGATAGTGGCTACACCTTC.